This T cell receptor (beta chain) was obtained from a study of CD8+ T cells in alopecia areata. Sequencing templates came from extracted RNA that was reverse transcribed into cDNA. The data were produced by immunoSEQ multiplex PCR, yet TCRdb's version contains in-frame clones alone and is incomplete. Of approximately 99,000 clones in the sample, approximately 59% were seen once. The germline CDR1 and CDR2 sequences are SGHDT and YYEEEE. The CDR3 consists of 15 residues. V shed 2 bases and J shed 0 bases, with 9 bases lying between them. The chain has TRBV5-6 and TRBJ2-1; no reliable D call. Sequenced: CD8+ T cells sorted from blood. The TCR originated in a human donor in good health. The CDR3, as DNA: TGTGCCAGCAGCTTCGGAGTAAGCTCCTACAATGAGCAGTTCTTC. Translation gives CASSFGVSSYNEQFF.